The 23 T cell receptor beta chains presented below share a single source sample, sequenced in a study of blood T cell repertoires in COVID-19. Using immunoSEQ multiplex PCR, the repertoire was profiled, and TCRdb retains in-frame clones only, with some absent. This sample has about 200,000 clones; 92% occur once, and the top ten carry around 0.85%. Sequencing was carried out using peripheral blood. The receptors were sampled from a man in his 60s with COVID-19, enrolled during active disease.

This chain connects TRBV11-2 to TRBJ2-7; 8 bases map to TRBD2. Trimming took 5 bases from V and 2 from J; bases not matched to a gene: 8. The CDR3 spans 15 residues. The germline V gene encodes CDR1 SGHAT and CDR2 FQNNGV. The CDR3 is CASSRTTGGTYEQYF. In DNA form, the CDR3 reads TGTGCCAGCAGCCGGACGACGGGGGGGACCTACGAGCAGTACTTC.

V usage is TRBV5-1 and J usage is TRBJ1-4; a possible D gene is TRBD1 (6 bases). Germline loops: CDR1 SGHRS, CDR2 YFSETQ. The CDR3 has 14 amino acids. V was clipped by 7 bases and J by 4 bases, with 14 bases between them. CDR3 sequence (DNA): TGCGCCAGCCCGCCGGGGGGCCATAATGAAAAACTGTTTTTT. Amino acid sequence: CASPPGGHNEKLFF.

V and J are TRBV28 and TRBJ2-3; 11 bases agree with TRBD2. V gave up 3 bases and J gave up 5 bases; unmatched junction bases: 10. Germline CDR1 reads MDHEN; CDR2 reads SYDVKM. The CDR3 covers 17 residues. The CDR3 region is CASSFPIAGGKVDTQYF. For the CDR3, the DNA is TGTGCCAGCAGTTTCCCAATAGCGGGAGGGAAGGTAGATACGCAGTATTTT.

Turning to this clone: In the same sample, other DNA sequences code for this CDR3. The chain recombines TRBV6-5 with TRBJ1-1, with a tentative D call TRBD1 (6 bases). The CDR3 has 14 residues. Germline CDR1 is MNHEY and CDR2 is SVGAGI. The V gene lost 2 bases and the J gene lost 2 bases, with 9 bases spanning the gap. The CDR3 sequence is CASSYLTGNTEAFF. CDR3 nucleotide sequence: TGTGCCAGCAGTTACCTGACAGGAAACACTGAAGCTTTCTTT.

V is TRBV7-2 and J is TRBJ1-1; tentative D call: TRBD1 (6 bases). V gave up 1 base and J gave up 4 bases, with 16 bases separating them. CDR3 size: 16 residues. Germline V lookup: CDR1 SGHTA, CDR2 FQGNSA. The CDR3 spells CASSLGIDAGVTEAFF. The CDR3 region has the DNA TGTGCCAGCAGCTTAGGTATCGACGCAGGGGTCACTGAAGCTTTCTTT.

CDR3 loop: CASSPSGRGGLGTDTQYF. The CDR3 DNA sequence: TGCGCCAGCAGCCCTAGCGGGCGGGGGGGCCTCGGCACAGATACGCAGTATTTT. V gene TRBV5-1 combines with J gene TRBJ2-3; 9 bases are a match to TRBD2. Trimming removed 4 bases from V and 1 base from J; junction bases left unmatched: 13. The CDR3 has 18 residues. CDR1 is SGHRS and CDR2 is YFSETQ in the germline V gene.

The CDR3 is CASNQFFQKNQPQHF. In DNA form, the CDR3 reads TGTGCCAGTAATCAGTTTTTTCAGAAGAATCAGCCCCAGCATTTT. The chain uses TRBV19 and TRBJ1-5, with D hard to call. In germline, CDR1 is LNHDA, CDR2 SQIVND (reference sequence). The ends were cut back, 7 bases at V and 4 bases at J, with 17 bases in the middle. CDR3 size: 15 residues.

This sequence joins TRBV7-2 and TRBJ2-7, with no clear D. The CDR3 has 13 residues. Germline values: CDR1 SGHTA, CDR2 FQGNSA. V was clipped by 2 bases and J by 2 bases, with 7 bases between them. The CDR3 spells CASSLFTAYEQYF. The CDR3 bases are TGTGCCAGCAGCTTATTTACAGCCTACGAGCAGTACTTC.

The rearrangement uses TRBV14 and TRBJ2-1; D possibly corresponds to TRBD1 (5 bases). Germline values: CDR1 SGHDN, CDR2 FVKESK. The CDR3 totals 14 residues. V lost 2 bases to trimming and J lost 10 bases, with 15 bases between them. The CDR3 region is CASSQLSQGGEQFF. CDR3 in DNA: TGTGCCAGCAGCCAACTGAGTCAGGGTGGGGAGCAGTTCTTC. Based on the CDR3 plus reference TRBV14 and TRBJ2-1, the full variable domain is EAGVTQFPSHSVIEKGQTVTLRCDPISGHDNLYWYRRVMGKEIKFLLHFVKESKQDESGMPNNRFLAERTGGTYSTLKVQPAELEDSGVYFCASSQLSQGGEQFFGPGTRLTVL.

This chain joins TRBV7-2 and TRBJ2-7; TRBD2 matches 8 bases. The trim removed 4 bases at V and 4 bases at J, leaving 3 bases unmatched. CDR1 and CDR2 (germline): SGHTA, FQGNSA. CDR3 length: 13 residues. CDR3 DNA: TGTGCCAGCAGCTCCCGGGGGGGTTACGAGCAGTACTTC. Encoded protein: CASSSRGGYEQYF.

The gene calls are TRBV6-6 and TRBJ2-2, with D possibly matching TRBD2 (6 bases). In germline, CDR1 is MNHNY, CDR2 SVGAGI (reference sequence). Trimming took off 4 bases at V and 7 bases at J, with 19 bases between the two ends. The CDR3 contains 16 residues. As DNA, the CDR3 is TGTGCCAGCAGTTGGAGGGACTCGGTATTGGGCGGGGAGCTGTTTTTT. Translation: CASSWRDSVLGGELFF.

The chain employs TRBV2 and TRBJ2-1; 9 bases match TRBD2. This CDR3 spans 15 amino acids. Germline CDR1 SNHLY, CDR2 FYNNEI. V trimming: 3 bases; J trimming: 4 bases; junction bases outside the gene matches: 4. In DNA form, the CDR3 reads TGTGCCAGCAGTGACCTTAGCGGGAGTTACAATGAGCAGTTCTTC. It translates to CASSDLSGSYNEQFF.

The chain combines TRBV5-1 with TRBJ1-6; 7 bases line up with TRBD1. The CDR3 length is 15 residues. The germline gives CDR1 SGHRS, CDR2 YFSETQ. Germline trimming cut 4 bases from V and 7 bases from J; bases unmatched to any gene: 8. The CDR3 DNA follows: TGCGCCAGCAGCCGGGCCGGGACAGCGAATTCACCCCTCCACTTT. It specifies CASSRAGTANSPLHF.

The chain couples TRBV3-1 (or the pseudogene TRBV3-2) to TRBJ2-2; D possibly corresponds to TRBD1 (5 bases). This CDR3 contains 18 residues. The V gene's germline CDR1 is LGHDT and CDR2 YNNKEL (reference sequence). The V end was cut by 0 bases, the J end by 4 bases, with 18 bases between. The CDR3 DNA reads TGTGCCAGCAGCCAAGAGTCGTGGGGCGCGGAAATCACCGGGGAGCTGTTTTTT. Its translation: CASSQESWGAEITGELFF.

The V gene is TRBV19, the J gene TRBJ2-7; 13 bases are a match to TRBD2. CDR3 length: 15 residues. The ends lost 5 bases at V and 2 bases at J; junction bases unmatched: 3. Germline loops: CDR1 LNHDA, CDR2 SQIVND (reference sequence). This CDR3 reads CASSPGTSGTYEQYF. The CDR3 DNA sequence: TGTGCCAGTAGTCCCGGGACTAGCGGGACCTACGAGCAGTACTTC.

J is TRBJ2-2 and V is TRBV7-2, with TRBD2 matching over 7 bases. With 5 bases clipped from V and 7 bases from J, the junction kept 19 bases outside the gene matches. The CDR3 sequence is 18 residues long. Germline V gene lookup returns CDR1 SGHTA and CDR2 FQGNSA. The CDR3 coding sequence is TGTGCCAGCAGCCCCCGCCCGGGCCCGGGACTACAAAGCGGGGAGCTGTTTTTT. It translates to CASSPRPGPGLQSGELFF.

The chain's CDR3 is CAISPDGQVEGKLFF. The CDR3 DNA follows: TGTGCCATCAGCCCAGACGGACAGGTGGAGGGAAAACTGTTTTTT. The rearrangement uses TRBV10-3 and TRBJ1-4, with 7 bases fitting TRBD1. Germline V lookup: CDR1 ENHRY, CDR2 SYGVKD. Unmatched junction bases numbered 14, after V lost 6 bases and J lost 10 bases. The CDR3 runs 15 residues.

V gene TRBV5-1 combines with J gene TRBJ2-7, with TRBD1 matching 9 bases. Losses at the gene ends were 4 bases for V and 3 bases for J; bases not matched to a gene: 5. Looked up from germline, CDR1 is SGHRS and CDR2 is YFSETQ. The CDR3 has 14 amino acids. CDR3 in amino acids: CASSPTGGGYEQYF. The CDR3 region has the DNA TGCGCCAGCAGCCCGACAGGGGGGGGCTACGAGCAGTACTTC.

This sequence joins TRBV5-1 and TRBJ2-5; TRBD2 might be the D (5 bases). The V gene lost 2 bases and the J gene lost 2 bases, with 10 bases spanning the gap. This CDR3 has 14 amino acids. Germline CDR1 and CDR2: SGHRS and YFSETQ. The CDR3 DNA sequence: TGCGCCAGCAGCTTCGGCCCGGGGCAAGAGACCCAGTACTTC. It is translated as CASSFGPGQETQYF.

The chain has TRBV5-8 and TRBJ2-5; D is ambiguous. The CDR3 has 13 residues. V was trimmed by 2 bases and J by 0 bases, leaving 5 bases between them. In germline, CDR1 is SGHTS, CDR2 YDEGEE. The CDR3 nucleotides read TGTGCCAGCAGCTTTGAGTACCAAGAGACCCAGTACTTC. As protein: CASSFEYQETQYF. Using reference TRBV5-8 and TRBJ2-5 for the parts outside the CDR3, the full variable domain is EAGVTQSPTHLIKTRGQQATLRCSPISGHTSVYWYQQALGLGLQFLLWYDEGEERNRGNFPPRFSGRQFPNYSSELNVNALELEDSALYLCASSFEYQETQYFGPGTRLLVL.

About this clone: The sample has other DNA sequences that encode this CDR3 too. V usage is TRBV19 and J usage is TRBJ1-5; D not resolved. CDR1 is LNHDA and CDR2 is SQIVND in the germline V gene (reference sequence). This CDR3 contains 12 residues. CDR3 residues: CATNDGNQPQHF. CDR3 in DNA: TGTGCAACAAACGATGGCAATCAGCCCCAGCATTTT.

The genes are TRBV7-9 and TRBJ1-1, with D possibly matching TRBD1 (6 bases). V lost 4 bases, J lost 4 bases, and 10 bases lay in between. Germline loops: CDR1 SEHNR, CDR2 FQNEAQ (reference sequence). The CDR3 runs 13 residues. CDR3 coding DNA: TGTGCCAGCAGCTACAGGGAGGGCACTGAAGCTTTCTTT. Its protein is CASSYREGTEAFF. The complete variable domain, with remaining parts taken from reference TRBV7-9 and TRBJ1-1, reads DTGVSQNPRHKITKRGQNVTFRCDPISEHNRLYWYRQTLGQGPEFLTYFQNEAQLEKSRLLSDRFSAERPKGSFSTLEIQRTEQGDSAMYLCASSYREGTEAFFGQGTRLTVV.

The chain links TRBV5-1 to TRBJ1-5, with D tentatively TRBD1 (6 bases). CDR1 and CDR2 (germline): SGHRS, YFSETQ. V was clipped by 5 bases and J by 2 bases, with 14 bases between them. The CDR3 runs 15 residues. CDR3 region: CASRAGTRGNQPQHF. CDR3 sequence (DNA): TGCGCCAGCAGGGCCGGGACACGAGGCAATCAGCCCCAGCATTTT.